This TCR beta chain was recorded in a study of CD4 T cells in relation to SARS-CoV-2 and coronaviruses. Unexposed donor CD4+ T cells date from 2011-2018, before the COVID-19 pandemic. The cells were cultured for approximately 10 days before CD4+ T cells were isolated. Each well had a few million PBMCs in around 4.5% human AB serum with IL-2. CDR1 is LNHDA and CDR2 is SQIVND in the germline V gene (reference sequence). Trimming left V 7 bases short and J 9 bases short, with 19 bases between. The CDR3 covers 14 residues. The table came from immunoSEQ multiplex PCR; TCRdb's copy has only in-frame clones and leaves some out. Here the sample spans 20,000 to 25,000 clones, roughly 72% being singletons. A word on this clone: Antigen specificity is unknown.

The specimen sequenced was CD4+ T cells from PBMCs, cultured in vitro. This TCR derives from a human donor in good health. The gene calls are TRBV19 and TRBJ1-5, with D hard to call. The CDR3 is CASTPLGPRWPQHF. The CDR3 nucleotides read TGTGCCAGTACCCCCCTCGGCCCTAGGTGGCCCCAGCATTTT.